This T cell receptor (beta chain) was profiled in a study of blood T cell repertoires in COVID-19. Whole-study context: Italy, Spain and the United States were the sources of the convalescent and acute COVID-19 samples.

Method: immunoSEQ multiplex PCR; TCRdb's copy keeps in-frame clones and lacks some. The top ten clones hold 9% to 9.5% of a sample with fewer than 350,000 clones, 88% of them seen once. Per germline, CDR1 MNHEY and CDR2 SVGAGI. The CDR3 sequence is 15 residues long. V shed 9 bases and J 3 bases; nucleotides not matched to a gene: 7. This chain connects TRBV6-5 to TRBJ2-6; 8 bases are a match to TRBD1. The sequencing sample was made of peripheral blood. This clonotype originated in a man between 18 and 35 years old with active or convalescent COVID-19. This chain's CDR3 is CASTDRANGANVLTF. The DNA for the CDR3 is TGTGCCAGTACGGACAGGGCTAATGGGGCCAACGTCCTGACTTTC.